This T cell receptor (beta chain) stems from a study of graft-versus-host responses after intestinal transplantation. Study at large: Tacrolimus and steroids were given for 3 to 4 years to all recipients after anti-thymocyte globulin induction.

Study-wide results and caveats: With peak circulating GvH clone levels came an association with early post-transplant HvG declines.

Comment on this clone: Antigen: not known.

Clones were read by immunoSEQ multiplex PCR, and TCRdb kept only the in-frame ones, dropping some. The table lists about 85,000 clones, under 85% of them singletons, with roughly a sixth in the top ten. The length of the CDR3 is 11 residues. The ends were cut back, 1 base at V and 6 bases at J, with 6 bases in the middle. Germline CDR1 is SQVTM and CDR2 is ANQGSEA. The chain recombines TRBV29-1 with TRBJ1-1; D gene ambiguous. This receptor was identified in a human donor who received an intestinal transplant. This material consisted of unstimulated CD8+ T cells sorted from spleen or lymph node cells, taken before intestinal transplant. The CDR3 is CSVEGWAEAFF. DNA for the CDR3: TGCAGCGTTGAAGGTTGGGCTGAAGCTTTCTTT.